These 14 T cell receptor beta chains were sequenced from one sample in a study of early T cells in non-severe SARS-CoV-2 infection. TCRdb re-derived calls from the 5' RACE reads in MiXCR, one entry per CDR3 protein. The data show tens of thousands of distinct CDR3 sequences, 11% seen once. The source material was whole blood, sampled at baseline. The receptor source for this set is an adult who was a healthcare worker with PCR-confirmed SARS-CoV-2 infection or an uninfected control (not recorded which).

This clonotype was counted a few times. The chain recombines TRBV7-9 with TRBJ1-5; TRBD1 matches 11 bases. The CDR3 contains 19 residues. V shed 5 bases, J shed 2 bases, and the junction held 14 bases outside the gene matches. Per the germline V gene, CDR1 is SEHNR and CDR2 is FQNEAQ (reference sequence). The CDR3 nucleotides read TGTGCCAGCAGCCCCTCCCCGCCGGGACAGGGGGTCGGCAATCAGCCCCAGCATTTT. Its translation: CASSPSPPGQGVGNQPQHF.

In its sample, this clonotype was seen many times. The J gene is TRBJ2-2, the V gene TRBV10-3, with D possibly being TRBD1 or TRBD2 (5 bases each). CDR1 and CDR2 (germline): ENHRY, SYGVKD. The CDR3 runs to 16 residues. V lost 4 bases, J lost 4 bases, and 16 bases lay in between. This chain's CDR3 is CAISGPVHGGTGELFF. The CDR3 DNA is TGTGCCATCAGTGGGCCCGTTCATGGGGGCACCGGGGAGCTGTTTTTT.

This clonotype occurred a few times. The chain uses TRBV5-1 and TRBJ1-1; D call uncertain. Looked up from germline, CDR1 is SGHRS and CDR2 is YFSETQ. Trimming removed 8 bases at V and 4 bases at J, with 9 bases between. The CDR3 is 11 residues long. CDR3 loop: CASTVGTEAFF. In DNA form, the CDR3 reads TGCGCCAGTACCGTAGGCACTGAAGCTTTCTTT. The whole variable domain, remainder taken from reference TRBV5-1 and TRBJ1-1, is KAGVTQTPRYLIKTRGQQVTLSCSPISGHRSVSWYQQTPGQGLQFLFEYFSETQRNKGNFPGRFSGRQFSNSRSEMNVSTLELGDSALYLCASTVGTEAFFGQGTRLTVV.

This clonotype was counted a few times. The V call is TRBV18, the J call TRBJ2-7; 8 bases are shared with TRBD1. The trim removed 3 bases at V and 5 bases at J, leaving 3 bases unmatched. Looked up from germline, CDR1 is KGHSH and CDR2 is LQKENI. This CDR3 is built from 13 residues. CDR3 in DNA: TGTGCCAGCTCACCCAGGGGGCGGGACGAGCAGTACTTC. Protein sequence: CASSPRGRDEQYF.

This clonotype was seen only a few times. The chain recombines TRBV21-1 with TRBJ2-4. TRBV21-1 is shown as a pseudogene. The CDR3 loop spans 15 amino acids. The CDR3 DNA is TGTGCCAGCAGCCCTCGGACCCAAGTCAAAAACATTCAGTACTTC. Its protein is CASSPRTQVKNIQYF.

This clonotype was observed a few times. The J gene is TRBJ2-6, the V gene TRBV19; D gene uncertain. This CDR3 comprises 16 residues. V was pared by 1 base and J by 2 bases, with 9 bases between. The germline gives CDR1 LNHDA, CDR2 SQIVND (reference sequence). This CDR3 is CASSIGIGAGANVLTF. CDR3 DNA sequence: TGTGCCAGTAGTATAGGAATTGGGGCTGGGGCCAACGTCCTGACTTTC.

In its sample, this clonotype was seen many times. The CDR3 nucleotides are TGTGCCACCAGCAGAAGGACAGGGGGAGGCACTGAAGCTTTCTTT. Translation: CATSRRTGGGTEAFF. The V gene is TRBV15, the J gene TRBJ1-1; 10 bases align to TRBD1. CDR1 is LNHNV and CDR2 is YYDKDF in the germline V gene (reference sequence). CDR3 length: 15 residues. Trimming at V came to 2 bases and at J to 4 bases, leaving 4 bases not matched to a gene.

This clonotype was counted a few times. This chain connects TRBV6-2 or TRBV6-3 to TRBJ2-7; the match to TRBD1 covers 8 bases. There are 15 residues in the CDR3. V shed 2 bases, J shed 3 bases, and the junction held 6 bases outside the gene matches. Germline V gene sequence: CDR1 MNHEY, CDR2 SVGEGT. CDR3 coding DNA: TGTGCCAGCAGTTACAAACAGGGGGAAATCTACGAGCAGTACTTC. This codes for CASSYKQGEIYEQYF.

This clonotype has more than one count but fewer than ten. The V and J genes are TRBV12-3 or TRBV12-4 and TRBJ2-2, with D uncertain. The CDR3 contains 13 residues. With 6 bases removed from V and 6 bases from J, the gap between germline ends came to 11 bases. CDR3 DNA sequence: TGTGCCAGCAGCCCCACAGTCCCCGGGGAGCTGTTTTTT. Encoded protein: CASSPTVPGELFF.

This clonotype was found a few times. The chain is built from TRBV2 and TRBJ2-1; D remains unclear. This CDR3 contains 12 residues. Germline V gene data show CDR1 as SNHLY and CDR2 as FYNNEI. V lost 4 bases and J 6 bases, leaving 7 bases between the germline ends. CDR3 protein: CASSGRSNEQFF. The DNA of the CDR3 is TGTGCCAGCAGTGGTCGTTCCAATGAGCAGTTCTTC.

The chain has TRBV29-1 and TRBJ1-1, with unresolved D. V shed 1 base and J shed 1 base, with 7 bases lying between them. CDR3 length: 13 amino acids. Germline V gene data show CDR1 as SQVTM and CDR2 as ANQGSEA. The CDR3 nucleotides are TGCAGCGTTGAAGTCCAGTCGAACACTGAAGCTTTCTTT. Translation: CSVEVQSNTEAFF.

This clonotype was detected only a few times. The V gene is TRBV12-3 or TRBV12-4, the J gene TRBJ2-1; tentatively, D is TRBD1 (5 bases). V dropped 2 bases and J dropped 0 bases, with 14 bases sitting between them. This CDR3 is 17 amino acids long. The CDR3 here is CASSLRSGPSSYNEQFF. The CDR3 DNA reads TGTGCCAGCAGTTTACGGTCAGGGCCGAGCTCCTACAATGAGCAGTTCTTC.

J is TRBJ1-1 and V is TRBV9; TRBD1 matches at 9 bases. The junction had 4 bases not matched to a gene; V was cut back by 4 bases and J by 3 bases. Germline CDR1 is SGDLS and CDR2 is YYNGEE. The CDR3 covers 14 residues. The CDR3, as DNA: TGTGCCAGCAGCAAACAGGGGGCCGACACTGAAGCTTTCTTT. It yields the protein CASSKQGADTEAFF. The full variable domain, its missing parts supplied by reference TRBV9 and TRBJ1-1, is DSGVTQTPKHLITATGQRVTLRCSPRSGDLSVYWYQQSLDQGLQFLIQYYNGEERAKGNILERFSAQQFPDLHSELNLSSLELGDSALYFCASSKQGADTEAFFGQGTRLTVV.

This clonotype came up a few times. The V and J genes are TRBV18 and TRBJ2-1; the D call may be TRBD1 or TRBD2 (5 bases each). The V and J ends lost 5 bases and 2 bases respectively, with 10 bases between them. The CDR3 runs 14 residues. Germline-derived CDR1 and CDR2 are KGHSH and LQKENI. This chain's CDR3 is CASSEGSTYNEQFF. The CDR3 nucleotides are TGTGCCAGCTCAGAGGGGAGTACCTACAATGAGCAGTTCTTC.